The 20 T cell receptor beta chains below all came from one sample that was sequenced in a study of shared clonotypes between healthy human individuals. The protocol was immunoSEQ multiplex PCR, while the TCRdb copy is restricted to in-frame clones and leaves out a portion. Of millions of clones in the sample, roughly 91% were seen once. Naivety among CD8 cells was defined by CD45RO negativity and positive CCR7 selection, thereby excluding terminally differentiated effector memory CD45RA+ cells. The specimen sequenced was naive CD8+ T cells from PBMCs. These receptors came from a man aged 18 to 29 in good health. Some clones in this sample may be carry-over from other donors' samples.

The J gene is TRBJ2-3, the V gene TRBV6-6, with a possible D match to TRBD2 (5 bases). CDR1 MNHNY and CDR2 SVGAGI come from the germline V gene (reference sequence). The CDR3 covers 15 residues. Trimming left V 5 bases short and J 5 bases short, with 17 bases between. CDR3 nucleotides: TGTGCCAGCAGTACCCGAGGGCTAGCAGGAGATACGCAGTATTTT. It translates to CASSTRGLAGDTQYF.

The V call is TRBV9, the J call TRBJ2-3, with TRBD2 matching 8 bases. The germline CDR1 and CDR2 sequences are SGDLS and YYNGEE. The CDR3 sequence is 16 residues long. The ends lost 0 bases at V and 2 bases at J; junction bases unmatched: 5. CDR3 DNA: TGTGCCAGCAGCGTAGGTACTAGCGGTGACACAGATACGCAGTATTTT. Translated: CASSVGTSGDTDTQYF. The full variable domain, rest sourced from reference TRBV9 and TRBJ2-3, is DSGVTQTPKHLITATGQRVTLRCSPRSGDLSVYWYQQSLDQGLQFLIQYYNGEERAKGNILERFSAQQFPDLHSELNLSSLELGDSALYFCASSVGTSGDTDTQYFGPGTRLTVL.

The chain combines TRBV27 with TRBJ2-6, with D possibly matching TRBD1 (5 bases). The CDR3 covers 18 residues. Germline-derived CDR1 and CDR2 are MNHEY and SMNVEV (reference sequence). Trimming left V 5 bases short and J 0 bases short, with 17 bases between. CDR3 bases: TGTGCCAGCAGTCCTCTCGACAGAAAGAGCTCTGGGGCCAACGTCCTGACTTTC. Residues: CASSPLDRKSSGANVLTF.

The chain carries TRBV9 and TRBJ2-5; TRBD2 matches at 8 bases. Germline assignment: CDR1 SGDLS and CDR2 YYNGEE. CDR3 length equals 14 residues. Trimming cost V 4 bases and J 2 bases; bases outside gene matches: 4. As DNA, the CDR3 is TGTGCCAGCAGCCGTAGCGGGACGCAAGAGACCCAGTACTTC. Its protein is CASSRSGTQETQYF.

The gene calls are TRBV5-6 and TRBJ2-7, with D perhaps being TRBD1 or TRBD2 (5 bases each). Trimming removed 4 bases at V and 2 bases at J, with 19 bases between. There are 16 residues in the CDR3. Germline V gives CDR1 SGHDT, CDR2 YYEEEE. In DNA, the CDR3 is TGTGCCAGCAGCCGGAACCCGGGACGGGTTACCTACGAGCAGTACTTC. The encoded protein is CASSRNPGRVTYEQYF.

The rearrangement joins TRBV29-1 to TRBJ2-1, with 7 bases that match TRBD1. Trimming cost V 0 bases and J 4 bases; bases outside gene matches: 9. Germline assignment: CDR1 SQVTM and CDR2 ANQGSEA. CDR3 length: 16 residues. The CDR3 here is CSVEEQQGKKYNEQFF. The CDR3 DNA follows: TGCAGCGTTGAAGAGCAACAGGGGAAGAAGTACAATGAGCAGTTCTTC.

This chain links TRBV28 with TRBJ2-6, with D unclear. Trimming took 3 bases from V and 4 from J, leaving 13 bases between them. Germline assignment: CDR1 MDHEN and CDR2 SYDVKM. The CDR3 has 16 residues. The CDR3 DNA reads as TGTGCCAGCAGTTTTGGGTTCCGATCGGGGGCCAACGTCCTGACTTTC. Protein sequence: CASSFGFRSGANVLTF.

This clone was found once. The genes are TRBV9 and TRBJ1-3, with D unclear. This CDR3 is built from 16 residues. The germline V gene encodes CDR1 SGDLS and CDR2 YYNGEE. V was trimmed by 0 bases and J by 3 bases, leaving 13 bases between them. Here the CDR3 DNA reads TGTGCCAGCAGCGTAGAGTCGGGGTCCCATGGAAACACCATATATTTT. This encodes CASSVESGSHGNTIYF.

Written as DNA, the CDR3 is TGTGCCAGCAGCGTAGCTCAGGTCGGGGCTAGTGGCTACACCTTC. This gives the protein CASSVAQVGASGYTF. This chain joins TRBV9 and TRBJ1-2; perhaps TRBD1 as D (5 bases). V lost 0 bases and J lost 7, with 16 bases in between. Per germline, CDR1 SGDLS and CDR2 YYNGEE. The CDR3 totals 15 residues.

The chain employs TRBV19 and TRBJ1-2; D call uncertain. Between the trimmed V and J ends, which lost 5 bases and 4 bases, there was a span of 17 bases. CDR1 is LNHDA and CDR2 is SQIVND in the germline V gene (reference sequence). The CDR3 is 15 residues long. This chain's CDR3 is CASSPTLRTTYGYTF. The CDR3 bases are TGTGCCAGTAGTCCCACCCTCCGAACAACCTATGGCTACACCTTC.

V is TRBV6-5 and J is TRBJ2-1; either TRBD1 or TRBD2 may fit D (5 bases each). The CDR3 covers 13 residues. Germline V gene sequence: CDR1 MNHEY, CDR2 SVGAGI. V was shortened by 2 bases and J by 8 bases, with 10 bases between the two germline ends. CDR3 nucleotides: TGTGCCAGCAGTTACGGAATGGGGGATGAGCAGTTCTTC. Translating gives CASSYGMGDEQFF.

The chain has TRBV7-9 and TRBJ1-1; D may be TRBD1 (6 bases). V lost 4 bases and J lost 1, with 7 bases in between. The CDR3 sequence is 13 residues long. The germline gives CDR1 SEHNR, CDR2 FQNEAQ (reference sequence). DNA for the CDR3: TGTGCCAGCAGCTGGGGACAGAACACTGAAGCTTTCTTT. Protein: CASSWGQNTEAFF.

V gene TRBV30 combines with J gene TRBJ2-7; TRBD1 aligns across 9 bases. CDR1 GTSNPN and CDR2 SVGIG come from the germline V gene (reference sequence). This CDR3 has 13 residues. V was pared by 4 bases and J by 5 bases, with 6 bases of the junction left unmatched. DNA for the CDR3: TGTGCCTGGACGAAGGGACAGGGCGACGAGCAGTACTTC. This encodes CAWTKGQGDEQYF.

The V gene is TRBV11-2, the J gene TRBJ1-5; 7 bases are shared with TRBD1. The CDR3 loop spans 20 amino acids. V gave up 0 bases and J gave up 5 bases; unmatched junction bases: 19. From germline, CDR1 is SGHAT and CDR2 FQNNGV. The CDR3 sequence is CASSLEGTGARSAAHQPQHF. The CDR3 nucleotides are TGTGCCAGCAGCTTAGAAGGTACAGGGGCCCGATCCGCGGCCCATCAGCCCCAGCATTTT.

The genes are TRBV6-5 and TRBJ2-7, with D tentatively TRBD1 or TRBD2 (6 bases each). Germline assignment: CDR1 MNHEY and CDR2 SVGAGI. The CDR3 has 16 amino acids. Trimming shortened V by 0 bases and J by 2 bases, and 14 bases separated the two germline ends. For the CDR3, the DNA is TGTGCCAGCAGTTACTCGGCGGGACACAGAACCTACGAGCAGTACTTC. This sequence encodes CASSYSAGHRTYEQYF.

The chain links TRBV9 to TRBJ2-7, with D possibly matching TRBD2 (5 bases). CDR1 and CDR2 (germline): SGDLS, YYNGEE. The CDR3 covers 13 residues. Deletions cut 7 bases from V and 3 bases from J, with 14 bases between. The CDR3 loop is CASAPGNSYEQYF. CDR3 nucleotides: TGTGCCAGCGCGCCGGGAAATAGCTACGAGCAGTACTTC.

This chain joins TRBV5-6 and TRBJ1-2, with 7 bases lining up with TRBD1. The CDR3 runs to 16 residues. Germline CDR1 SGHDT, CDR2 YYEEEE. Trimming took 0 bases from V and 1 from J; bases not matched to a gene: 6. The CDR3 reads CASSLVGQTNNYGYTF. The DNA of the CDR3 is TGTGCCAGCAGCTTGGTGGGACAGACCAATAACTATGGCTACACCTTC.

The chain links TRBV7-9 to TRBJ2-3; tentatively, D is TRBD1 (6 bases). V lost 3 bases to trimming and J lost 5 bases, with 12 bases between them. This CDR3 region has 14 residues. The germline CDR1 and CDR2 sequences are SEHNR and FQNEAQ (reference sequence). The CDR3 nucleotides read TGTGCCAGCAGCTTGGCAGGGGCCGAAGATACGCAGTATTTT. This gives the protein CASSLAGAEDTQYF.

The chain links TRBV27 to TRBJ2-7; possibly TRBD2 for D (5 bases). Germline CDR1 MNHEY, CDR2 SMNVEV (reference sequence). CDR3 size: 14 residues. Trimming removed 3 bases at V and 3 bases at J, with 12 bases between. CDR3 nucleotide sequence: TGTGCCAGCAGTTTCGCGGGTGGGCACTACGAGCAGTACTTC. It yields the protein CASSFAGGHYEQYF.

The rearrangement links TRBV7-9 to TRBJ2-2; 15 nucleotides line up with TRBD2. Germline values: CDR1 SEHNR, CDR2 FQNEAQ (reference sequence). The CDR3 has 19 amino acids. Germline trimming cut 0 bases from V and 0 bases from J; bases unmatched to any gene: 2. CDR3 sequence reads: CASSLAGLAGGANTGELFF. The CDR3 DNA follows: TGTGCCAGCAGCTTAGCGGGACTAGCGGGAGGCGCGAACACCGGGGAGCTGTTTTTT.